A single sample is the source of the 23 T cell receptor beta chains below, sequenced in a study of blood T cells in healthy people across ages. With a J-beta primer mix and a sample-barcoded 5' primer, a second PCR ran about 7 to 12 cycles. TCRdb passed the 5' RACE reads through MiXCR, listing each CDR3 protein once. Of about 640,000 distinct CDR3 sequences listed, about 30% are singletons. Sequences were obtained from blood. These receptors were obtained from a woman aged 80 or over in good health.

This clonotype was found many times. The CDR3: CASSQIAAFYGYTF. CDR3 bases: TGTGCCAGCAGCCAAATAGCAGCCTTCTATGGCTACACCTTC. The chain recombines TRBV3-1 with TRBJ1-2, with D unclear. Trimming shortened V by 2 bases and J by 4 bases, and 11 bases separated the two germline ends. The germline V gene has CDR1 LGHDT and CDR2 YNNKEL (reference sequence). The CDR3 runs to 14 residues.

The J gene is TRBJ1-3, the V gene TRBV6-2 or TRBV6-3, with 7 bases matching TRBD1. The CDR3 has 16 amino acids. Germline CDR1 and CDR2: MNHEY and SVGEGT. The junction had 2 bases not matched to a gene; V was cut back by 0 bases and J by 0 bases. The chain's CDR3 is CASSYSGQRSGNTIYF. DNA of the CDR3: TGTGCCAGCAGTTACTCGGGACAGCGCTCTGGAAACACCATATATTTT.

This clonotype was observed a few times. The chain is built from TRBV9 and TRBJ1-4; D might be TRBD1 (5 bases). The V and J ends lost 0 bases and 3 bases respectively, with 9 bases between them. Per the germline V gene, CDR1 is SGDLS and CDR2 is YYNGEE. The CDR3 spans 15 residues. CDR3 region: CASSVGTGSNEKLFF. DNA of the CDR3: TGTGCCAGCAGCGTAGGCACAGGCTCTAATGAAAAACTGTTTTTT.

Note on this clonotype: Given the absence of the conserved phenylalanine or tryptophan at the CDR3 end, a read error is likely. No DNA is shown, since the ends of the CDR3 on it are uncertain; the CDR3 is the one TCRdb lists. The chain joins TRBV14 to TRBJ2-1; the table assigns TRBD1, which was not confirmed against the DNA. Per the germline V gene, CDR1 is SGHDN and CDR2 is FVKESK. The CDR3 is 14 residues long, ends included. The CDR3 sequence: CASSLDRVRHTFGS.

This clonotype appeared many times. This rearrangement joins TRBV5-5 to TRBJ2-6, with a tentative D call TRBD1 (6 bases). Germline assignment: CDR1 SGHKS and CDR2 YYEKEE (reference sequence). Trimming stripped 4 bases from V and 2 bases from J, with 10 bases between. This CDR3 is built from 15 residues. The CDR3 DNA reads TGTGCCAGCAGCCCCACAGGGACTGGGGCCAACGTCCTGACTTTC. This gives the protein CASSPTGTGANVLTF. Complete variable domain (other parts from reference TRBV5-5 and TRBJ2-6): DAGVTQSPTHLIKTRGQQVTLRCSPISGHKSVSWYQQVLGQGPQFIFQYYEKEERGRGNFPDRFSARQFPNYSSELNVNALLLGDSALYLCASSPTGTGANVLTFGAGSRLTVL.

In regard to this clonotype: This may come from a read error, since a much larger clone is one base off. The chain combines TRBV4-3 with TRBJ2-2, with 8 positions matching TRBD1. Trimming cost V 1 base and J 4 bases; bases outside gene matches: 8. The length of the CDR3 is 17 residues. Germline V gene lookup returns CDR1 LGHNA and CDR2 YSLEER. The CDR3 sequence is CASSQGDRTLLTGELFF. DNA of the CDR3: TGCGCCAGCAGCCAAGGGGACAGGACGTTGCTCACCGGGGAGCTGTTTTTT.

This chain uses TRBV3-1 with TRBJ2-3, with 7 bases that match TRBD2. Germline values: CDR1 LGHDT, CDR2 YNNKEL (reference sequence). The CDR3 length is 17 residues. Germline trimming cut 3 bases from V and 5 bases from J; bases unmatched to any gene: 14. As DNA, the CDR3 is TGTGCCAGCAGCCAGACCCCCAGTGCGGGGGTAGGAGATACGCAGTATTTT. Translated: CASSQTPSAGVGDTQYF.

This clonotype was detected ten times or more. This chain links TRBV5-1 with TRBJ1-6, with a weak D call TRBD1 (5 bases). In germline, CDR1 is SGHRS, CDR2 YFSETQ. With 1 base removed from V and 8 bases from J, the gap between germline ends came to 13 bases. The length of the CDR3 is 15 residues. CDR3 nucleotides: TGCGCCAGCAGCTTGATTCTGGGACCTGATTCACCCCTCCACTTT. Its protein is CASSLILGPDSPLHF. Full variable domain (rest looked up from reference TRBV5-1 and TRBJ1-6): KAGVTQTPRYLIKTRGQQVTLSCSPISGHRSVSWYQQTPGQGLQFLFEYFSETQRNKGNFPGRFSGRQFSNSRSEMNVSTLELGDSALYLCASSLILGPDSPLHFGNGTRLTVT.

This clonotype was counted ten times or more. This chain joins TRBV15 and TRBJ1-1, with D unclear. Trimming took off 5 bases at V and 1 base at J, with 8 bases between the two ends. CDR1 and CDR2 from the germline V gene are LNHNV and YYDKDF (reference sequence). The CDR3 is made up of 13 amino acids. The CDR3 nucleotides are TGTGCCACCAGCCTCCCACCGAACACTGAAGCTTTCTTT. Its protein is CATSLPPNTEAFF.

This clonotype has a count of ten or more. The chain is built from TRBV4-3 and TRBJ1-4; D unresolved. The CDR3 is made up of 14 amino acids. V shed 1 base and J shed 7 bases, with 10 bases lying between them. Germline V CDR1 and CDR2: LGHNA, YSLEER. CDR3 DNA sequence: TGCGCCAGCAGCCAAGGACTGGGTGGTGAAAAACTGTTTTTT. It codes for CASSQGLGGEKLFF.

This clonotype was detected only a few times. The rearrangement links TRBV5-1 to TRBJ2-2; tentatively, D is TRBD1 (5 bases). V gave up 0 bases and J gave up 6 bases, with 12 bases separating them. Germline loops: CDR1 SGHRS, CDR2 YFSETQ. This CDR3 spans 15 amino acids. The CDR3 reads CASSLAPQGAGELFF. CDR3 DNA: TGCGCCAGCAGCTTGGCCCCCCAGGGCGCCGGGGAGCTGTTTTTT. Filled out from reference TRBV5-1 and TRBJ2-2, the complete variable domain reads KAGVTQTPRYLIKTRGQQVTLSCSPISGHRSVSWYQQTPGQGLQFLFEYFSETQRNKGNFPGRFSGRQFSNSRSEMNVSTLELGDSALYLCASSLAPQGAGELFFGEGSRLTVL.

The V call is TRBV5-6, the J call TRBJ1-5; D is uncertain. The V gene lost 0 bases and the J gene lost 1 base, with 8 bases spanning the gap. The CDR3 has 15 amino acids. The germline gives CDR1 SGHDT, CDR2 YYEEEE. The CDR3 protein is CASSLGVKSNQPQHF. The CDR3, as DNA: TGTGCCAGCAGCTTGGGCGTGAAAAGCAATCAGCCCCAGCATTTT. Together with reference TRBV5-6 and TRBJ1-5, the CDR3 gives the full variable domain: DAGVTQSPTHLIKTRGQQVTLRCSPKSGHDTVSWYQQALGQGPQFIFQYYEEEERQRGNFPDRFSGHQFPNYSSELNVNALLLGDSALYLCASSLGVKSNQPQHFGDGTRLSIL.

Notes on this clonotype: This could be a read error, since a much larger clone is one nucleotide away. The CDR3 sequence: CASREKYQPYGYTF. The CDR3 DNA reads TGTGCCAGCAGGGAAAAATATCAGCCCTATGGCTACACCTTC. This chain uses TRBV6-1 with TRBJ1-2; no firm D call. There are 14 residues in the CDR3. Germline V gene lookup returns CDR1 MNHNS and CDR2 SASEGT. With 6 bases removed from V and 4 bases from J, the gap between germline ends came to 15 bases.

In this sample, this clonotype turned up many times. This chain connects TRBV5-1 to TRBJ1-2; 10 nucleotides line up with TRBD1. The CDR3 has 14 residues. The germline gives CDR1 SGHRS, CDR2 YFSETQ. V lost 3 bases, J lost 4 bases, and 3 bases stayed unmatched. DNA for the CDR3: TGCGCCAGCAGCTACGGACAGGGGGGCTATGGCTACACCTTC. This sequence encodes CASSYGQGGYGYTF.

For this clonotype: Just one base apart from a much larger clone, this may be a read error. The chain combines TRBV20-1 with TRBJ2-6, with 8 bases lining up with TRBD1. Per germline, CDR1 DFQATT and CDR2 SNEGSKA (reference sequence). This CDR3 is built from 17 residues. The CDR3 nucleotides are TGCAGTGCTATAGTACCTGGACAGGGCCCTGGGGCCAACGTCCGGACTTTC. Translating it yields CSAIVPGQGPGANVRTF.

This clonotype was seen repeatedly, ten times or more. This chain joins TRBV4-1 and TRBJ2-7, with a weak D call TRBD2 (6 bases). Germline CDR1 reads MGHRA; CDR2 reads YSYEKL. CDR3 length: 18 amino acids. Deletions cut 0 bases from V and 0 bases from J, with 18 bases between. Here the CDR3 reads CASSQEAPGRRSSYEQYF. The CDR3 coding sequence is TGCGCCAGCAGCCAAGAAGCCCCAGGGAGGCGTAGCTCCTACGAGCAGTACTTC.

CDR3 sequence reads: CASSQSGGASYNEQYF. The CDR3 DNA reads TGTGCCAGCAGCCAAAGCGGGGGGGCTAGTTACAATGAGCAGTACTTC. The rearrangement uses TRBV7-6 and TRBJ2-1, with 10 bases lining up with TRBD2. The J call is uncertain, as TRBJ2-7 better fits the DNA end. The CDR3 loop spans 16 amino acids. Germline V gene data show CDR1 as SGHVS and CDR2 as FNYEAQ.

Worth noting for this clonotype: This may stem from a read error, because a much larger clone lies one nucleotide away. The DNA of the CDR3 is TGCGCCAGCAGCCAAGATTGGGGTGAGCAGTACTTC. It codes for CASSQDWGEQYF. The chain couples TRBV4-1 to TRBJ2-5; D is ambiguous. The CDR3 covers 12 residues. CDR1 and CDR2 (germline): MGHRA, YSYEKL. Trimming removed 0 bases at V and 11 bases at J, with 10 bases between.

The chain recombines TRBV7-2 with TRBJ1-5; D is unclear. V lost 7 bases to trimming and J lost 11 bases, with 18 bases between them. Looked up from germline, CDR1 is SGHTA and CDR2 is FQGNSA. The CDR3 runs 13 residues. CDR3 sequence reads: CASKDIRTMTQHF. In DNA, the CDR3 is TGTGCCAGCAAGGATATCAGGACCATGACCCAGCATTTT.

This clonotype occurred many times. The chain combines TRBV7-2 with TRBJ2-3; 16 nucleotides align to TRBD2. V dropped 5 bases and J dropped 5; count of bases not matched to a gene: 13. This CDR3 contains 19 residues. Germline V gene lookup returns CDR1 SGHTA and CDR2 FQGNSA. In nucleotides, the CDR3 is TGTGCCAGCAGCCTCTTTGGGGGACTAGCGGGGGGGCCAAAAGATACGCAGTATTTT. Its translation: CASSLFGGLAGGPKDTQYF.

The table lists this clonotype with many counts. The CDR3 coding sequence is TGTGCCATCAGTGGTACAGGGGGATCCCTCCACTTT. Residues: CAISGTGGSLHF. The rearrangement links TRBV10-3 to TRBJ1-6; TRBD1 agrees at 8 bases. The CDR3 sequence is 12 residues long. V dropped 4 bases and J dropped 14; count of bases not matched to a gene: 4. Germline loops: CDR1 ENHRY, CDR2 SYGVKD.

There are many counts of this clonotype. The genes are TRBV5-1 and TRBJ2-7, with TRBD1 identical over 7 bases. The junction had 6 bases not matched to a gene; V was cut back by 0 bases and J by 0 bases. Germline CDR1 is SGHRS and CDR2 is YFSETQ. The CDR3 contains 16 residues. The CDR3 bases are TGCGCCAGCAGCTTGGCCGTGGGACAGAGCTCCTACGAGCAGTACTTC. Its translation: CASSLAVGQSSYEQYF.

CDR3 in amino acids: CASSLAQGWRTEAFF. In nucleotides, the CDR3 is TGTGCCAGCAGCTTAGCGCAGGGTTGGAGAACTGAAGCTTTCTTT. The chain employs TRBV7-8 and TRBJ1-1, with a possible D match to TRBD1 (5 bases). The germline gives CDR1 SGHVS, CDR2 FQNEAQ. The CDR3 consists of 15 residues. Trimming left V 0 bases short and J 5 bases short, with 13 bases between.